This is a list of T cell receptor beta chains from one sample in a study of PD-1 blockade in classical Hodgkin lymphoma. The assay was immunoSEQ multiplex PCR, and TCRdb's table has in-frame clones only and misses some. This sample has nearly 20,000 clones, with 76% found just once. Sequenced here: peripheral blood mononuclear cells (PBMCs), sampled before the fourth cycle of nivolumab. These receptors were obtained from a human donor with classical Hodgkin lymphoma. The CDR3 runs from the conserved cysteine through the conserved F or W. D genes are given only for firm matches. The listing skips clone size in some rows; elsewhere it reads once, few, many or a size class.

J gene | clone size | D gene | V gene | CDR3 DNA | CDR3 protein
TRBJ2-6 | NA | NA | TRBV5-4 | TGTGCCAGCAGTGATACCTCTGGGGCCAACGTCCTGACTTTC | CASSDTSGANVLTF
TRBJ1-2 | NA | NA | TRBV13 | TGTGCCAGCAGCCGAGTAAAGACCGGGACCCTCCAAGGTGGCTACACCTTC | CASSRVKTGTLQGGYTF
TRBJ2-5 | NA | TRBD2 | TRBV7-7 | TGTGCCAGCAGCTCGGCGACTAGCGGGAGCCGAGAGACCCAGTACTTC | CASSSATSGSRETQYF
TRBJ2-7 | NA | TRBD2 | TRBV11-3 | TGTGCCAGCAGCTTGGGACTAGCGGACTACGAGCAGTACTTC | CASSLGLADYEQYF
TRBJ1-4 | NA | NA | TRBV7-2 | TGTGCCAGCAGCTTAAAGGGGCTTAATGAAAAACTGTTTTTT | CASSLKGLNEKLFF
TRBJ2-5 | NA | NA | TRBV15 | TGTGCCACCAGCAGAGATAGCAGGGCATCTCAAGAGACCCAGTACTTC | CATSRDSRASQETQYF
TRBJ1-1 | medium-sized | TRBD1 | TRBV6-5 | TGTGCCAGCAGTTCCTTGACAGGGGAGGCTTTCTTT | CASSSLTGEAFF
TRBJ2-7 | NA | NA | TRBV27 | TGTGCCAGCAGTTTCTCGGCTGGGGTCCACCCCTACGAGCAGTACTTC | CASSFSAGVHPYEQYF
TRBJ1-2 | NA | NA | TRBV5-4 | TGTGCCAGCAGTCGAGGAACTAACTATGGCTACACCTTC | CASSRGTNYGYTF
TRBJ1-2 | few | NA | TRBV7-9 | TGTGCCAGCAGCTTACAGGGTCGGAACTATGGCTACACCTTC | CASSLQGRNYGYTF
TRBJ2-7 | NA | NA | TRBV7-9 | TGTGCCAGCAGCTTAGCCGGATCCTACGAGCAGTACTTC | CASSLAGSYEQYF
TRBJ1-2 | NA | NA | TRBV19 | TGTGCCAGTAGTGGGATCGGGGAAAATAATAACTATGGCTACACCTTC | CASSGIGENNNYGYTF
TRBJ2-3 | NA | NA | TRBV12-5 | TGTGCTAGTGGTTTGGGGGGGTTGACAGATACGCAGTATTTT | CASGLGGLTDTQYF
TRBJ1-1 | NA | NA | TRBV30 | TGTGCCTGGAGAAGGAAAAACACTGAAGCTTTCTTT | CAWRRKNTEAFF
TRBJ1-2 | NA | NA | TRBV28 | TGTGCCAGTCGTACCCCGGCAGGGGCCCTCTATGGCTACACCTTC | CASRTPAGALYGYTF
TRBJ2-7 | NA | TRBD2 | TRBV2 | TGTGCCAGCCAAGCGGATCTAGCGGGCTACGAGCAGTACTTC | CASQADLAGYEQYF
TRBJ2-4 | few | TRBD2 | TRBV30 | TGTGCCTGGAGTGCCACGGGGGGGGCCAAAAACATTCAGTACTTC | CAWSATGGAKNIQYF
TRBJ1-2 | NA | NA | TRBV19 | TGTGCCAGTACTGACTTTGGGCAAAAAGGAGGCTACACCTTC | CASTDFGQKGGYTF
TRBJ2-3 | NA | TRBD2 | TRBV6-4 | TGTGCCAGCAGTGTCGGCGGGGGGCCCACAGATACGCAGTATTTT | CASSVGGGPTDTQYF
TRBJ1-5 | NA | NA | TRBV6-4 | TGTGCCAGCAATAAGGGGGGGCACCATAGCAATCAGCCCCAGCATTTT | CASNKGGHHSNQPQHF
TRBJ1-2 | NA | NA | TRBV5-8 | TGTGCCAGCAGCTCCCTAGGGGGTCTCGGAAGCTATGGCTACACCTTC | CASSSLGGLGSYGYTF
TRBJ2-7 | NA | NA | TRBV18 | TGTGCCAGCACAGGATTAGGGGACCCCTACGAGCAGTACTTC | CASTGLGDPYEQYF
TRBJ1-5 | NA | TRBD1 | TRBV7-8 | TGTGCCAGCAGCCTCCGGGACAGAGATTATAGCAATCAGCCCCAGCATTTT | CASSLRDRDYSNQPQHF
TRBJ2-2 | NA | TRBD1 | TRBV6-1 | TGTGCCATCCGGACAGGCACCGGGGAGCTGTTTTTT | CAIRTGTGELFF
TRBJ2-1 | NA | TRBD2 | TRBV5-4 | TGTGCCAGCAGCACTAGCGGGAGTGGACCCAATGAGCAGTTCTTC | CASSTSGSGPNEQFF
TRBJ2-3 | NA | NA | TRBV7-9 | TGTGCCAGCAGCGTGGTGGCAGATACGCAGTATTTT | CASSVVADTQYF
TRBJ2-7 | NA | TRBD1 | TRBV5-1 | TGCGCCAGCAAATTAGGACAGGGATCGGACGAGCAGTACTTC | CASKLGQGSDEQYF
TRBJ2-1 | NA | NA | TRBV11-3 | TGTGCCAGCAGCTTAGAATGGGCGGATAGCTCCTACAATGAGCAGTTCTTC | CASSLEWADSSYNEQFF
TRBJ1-1 | NA | NA | TRBV6-5 | TGTGCCAGCAGTTATAGGGATGAAGCTTTCTTT | CASSYRDEAFF
TRBJ2-5 | NA | NA | TRBV11-2 | TGTGCCAGCAGCTTAGCGCAGCAAGAGACCCAGTACTTC | CASSLAQQETQYF
TRBJ1-3 | NA | NA | TRBV30 | TGTGCCTGGAGTGCGGACAACGGAAACACCATATATTTT | CAWSADNGNTIYF
TRBJ1-1 | NA | NA | TRBV2 | TGTGCCAGCAGTCCTGTAGGACAACTAAACACTGAAGCTTTCTTT | CASSPVGQLNTEAFF
TRBJ1-1 | NA | NA | TRBV7-3 | TGTGCCAGCAGCTTAGGGGGAGAAGGGCGAGCTTTCTTT | CASSLGGEGRAFF
TRBJ2-5 | NA | TRBD2 | TRBV7-9 | TGTGCCAGCAGCTTAGGGGCTAGCGGGAGGACCAAAGAGACCCAGTACTTC | CASSLGASGRTKETQYF
TRBJ2-7 | NA | NA | TRBV7-9 | TGTGCCAGCAGCTTAGGGCAGGTCCTCGAGCAGTACTTC | CASSLGQVLEQYF
TRBJ1-6 | NA | TRBD1 | TRBV6-5 | TGTGCCAGCAGTTACGGTGACAGGGGATATTCACCCCTCCACTTT | CASSYGDRGYSPLHF
TRBJ1-6 | NA | TRBD1 | TRBV7-9 | TGTGCCAGCAGCTCAACACAGGGGGGTAATTCACCCCTCCACTTT | CASSSTQGGNSPLHF
TRBJ2-7 | NA | NA | TRBV10-3 | TGTGCCACTGGGGGGTTGTACGAGCAGTACTTC | CATGGLYEQYF
TRBJ1-1 | NA | NA | TRBV10-3 | TGTGTCATCAGTGAGACTGCAGGGGACCCTGAAGCTTTCTTT | CVISETAGDPEAFF
TRBJ2-2 | NA | NA | TRBV5-1 | TGCGCCAGCAGCTTGGATCACGTAAACACCGGGGAGCTGTTTTTT | CASSLDHVNTGELFF
TRBJ2-2 | NA | NA | TRBV6-5 | TGTGCCAGCAGTGATGAGGGGGCCGGGGAGCTGTTTTTT | CASSDEGAGELFF
TRBJ1-5 | NA | NA | TRBV19 | TGTGCCAGTTTGGAGTCCGGTCGGCCCCAGCATTTT | CASLESGRPQHF
TRBJ1-2 | few | NA | TRBV5-1 | TGCGCCAGCAGCCCGTCGGCCGGTTGGGGAGATGGCTACACCTTC | CASSPSAGWGDGYTF
TRBJ1-5 | once | NA | TRBV6-5 | TGTGCCAGCAGTTACTCGATGGAAAAGCCCCAGCATTTT | CASSYSMEKPQHF
TRBJ2-7 | once | NA | TRBV5-4 | TGTGCCAGCAGCGCGGGACACTCCTACGAGCAGTACTTC | CASSAGHSYEQYF
TRBJ1-1 | NA | NA | TRBV11-2 | TGTGCCAGCAGCTTAGATGGAGTGGGGGAAGCTTTCTTT | CASSLDGVGEAFF
TRBJ1-6 | NA | NA | TRBV6-6 | TGTGCCAGCAGTTACAGGGCCCTGGGGGATAATTCACCCCTCCACTTT | CASSYRALGDNSPLHF
TRBJ1-5 | NA | NA | TRBV6-1 | TGTGCCAGCACAGCCGGCAGACATCAGCCCCAGCATTTT | CASTAGRHQPQHF
TRBJ2-5 | NA | NA | TRBV6-5 | TGTGCCAGCAGTTACCAAGGGGGAAGGGGGTGGGCCCAGTACTTC | CASSYQGGRGWAQYF
TRBJ2-7 | few | TRBD1 | TRBV6-5 | TGTGCCAGCAGTTTTACCCGGGACAGGGGGCACGAGCAGTACTTC | CASSFTRDRGHEQYF
TRBJ2-7 | NA | TRBD1 | TRBV6-5 | TGTGCCAGCAATATGAGGGGGCCAGGGTACGAGCAGTACTTC | CASNMRGPGYEQYF
TRBJ2-1 | NA | NA | TRBV5-1 | TGCGCCAGCAGCTTGGTGGACCGGAGCGATGAGCAGTTCTTC | CASSLVDRSDEQFF
TRBJ1-1 | NA | NA | TRBV19 | TGTGCCAGTAGTAGTAAGGGGTGGTACACTGAAGCTTTCTTT | CASSSKGWYTEAFF